This TCR beta chain was captured by sequencing in a study of T-cell reconstitution after alpha-beta-depleted transplantation in children. V lost 4 bases to trimming and J lost 4 bases, with 10 bases between them. The length of the CDR3 is 14 residues. This clonotype came up many times. Unique molecular identifiers were incorporated into the prepared TCRbeta library. TCRdb ran MiXCR on the PCR reads and lists one entry per CDR3 protein. The table shows about 400,000 distinct CDR3 sequences, with roughly 22% occurring only once. The chain is built from TRBV12-3 or TRBV12-4 and TRBJ2-2; tentatively, D is TRBD1 (6 bases). The sequence was obtained from a human donor who donated a stem cell graft to a child with acute myeloid leukemia. The sequences come from PBMCs from the stem cell graft donor, collected from the stem cell graft. The CDR3 protein is CASSYRAGTGELFF. DNA of the CDR3: TGTGCCAGCAGTTACAGGGCTGGCACCGGGGAGCTGTTTTTT.